One and the same sample provided the 13 T cell receptor beta chains below, sequenced in a study of blood T cells in healthy people across ages. The authors ran a second PCR of roughly 6 to 12 cycles using a sample-barcoded 5' primer and a J-beta primer mix. TCRdb itself ran the 5' RACE reads through MiXCR, one entry per CDR3 protein. The data contain approximately 1.5 million distinct CDR3 sequences, approximately 43% of them singletons. The material sequenced was blood. These receptors were collected from a woman aged 18-30 years in good health.

The sample holds a few counts of this clonotype. The chain joins TRBV6-5 to TRBJ2-1; D not resolved. The germline V gene has CDR1 MNHEY and CDR2 SVGAGI. The CDR3 is 16 residues long. V dropped 2 bases and J dropped 0 bases, with 11 bases sitting between them. CDR3 region: CASSYIGKSSYNEQFF. The CDR3 DNA reads as TGTGCCAGCAGTTACATCGGCAAGAGCTCCTACAATGAGCAGTTCTTC.

The chain has TRBV7-9 and TRBJ1-4; D uncertain. Germline loops: CDR1 SEHNR, CDR2 FQNEAQ (reference sequence). There are 14 residues in the CDR3. V lost 4 bases and J 3 bases, leaving 9 bases between the germline ends. CDR3 sequence: CASSSRHANEKLFF. For the CDR3, the DNA is TGTGCCAGCAGCTCCAGACATGCTAATGAAAAACTGTTTTTT.

The rearrangement uses TRBV11-2 and TRBJ1-2; TRBD1 matches at 8 bases. J gave up 4 bases and V 2 bases, and 6 bases lay outside the gene matches. This CDR3 is built from 15 residues. Looked up from germline, CDR1 is SGHAT and CDR2 is FQNNGV. The CDR3 region has the DNA TGTGCCAGCAGCTTAATGGGGACAGGTAGCTATGGCTACACCTTC. The encoded protein is CASSLMGTGSYGYTF.

This clonotype was counted a few times. The CDR3 sequence is CASRQLGQGPDTQYF. CDR3 in DNA: TGTGCCAGCAGGCAACTGGGACAGGGGCCAGATACGCAGTATTTT. The chain has TRBV6-2 or TRBV6-3 and TRBJ2-3; TRBD1 matches 10 bases. The CDR3 is 15 amino acids. Germline CDR1 and CDR2: MNHEY and SVGEGT. The V and J ends lost 6 bases and 4 bases, in that order; junction bases with no gene match: 7.

V gene TRBV5-1 combines with J gene TRBJ2-1, with a weak D call TRBD1 (6 bases). The end of the DNA aligns better with TRBJ2-7, so the J call may be wrong. Looked up from germline, CDR1 is SGHRS and CDR2 is YFSETQ. The CDR3 runs to 16 residues. This CDR3 is CASSSTQGRSYNEQYF. As DNA, the CDR3 is TGCGCCAGCAGCTCGACCCAGGGGCGCTCCTACAATGAGCAGTACTTC.

On this clonotype: A junction boundary mismatches the germline segment, possibly from a read error. This rearrangement joins TRBV11-2 to TRBJ2-1, with TRBD2 as a possible D gene (5 bases). Germline CDR1 and CDR2: SGHAT and FQNNGV. The CDR3 has 16 amino acids. CDR3 DNA sequence: TGTGCCGGCAGCGCCGGACTGGGAAGCTCCTACAATGAGCAGTTCTTC. It encodes CAGSAGLGSSYNEQFF.

This rearrangement joins TRBV7-9 to TRBJ2-1; no clear D gene. Trimming removed 2 bases from V and 5 bases from J, with 13 bases in between. CDR1 and CDR2 from the germline V gene are SEHNR and FQNEAQ (reference sequence). The CDR3 is made up of 15 amino acids. The CDR3 loop is CASSLLPDTHNEQFF. The CDR3 DNA reads TGTGCCAGCAGCTTATTGCCCGACACTCACAATGAGCAGTTCTTC.

V is TRBV7-6 and J is TRBJ1-4; D is unresolved. The germline CDR1 and CDR2 sequences are SGHVS and FNYEAQ. V was cut by 1 base and J by 4 bases, with 10 bases left in between. The CDR3 covers 15 residues. The CDR3 sequence: CASSLDLGINEKLFF. In nucleotides, the CDR3 is TGTGCCAGCAGCTTAGATTTGGGTATTAATGAAAAACTGTTTTTT.

As regards this clonotype: A junction end diverges from the germline sequence, so it may reflect a read error. This rearrangement joins TRBV7-9 to TRBJ2-5, with 9 bases that match TRBD1. Germline lookup yields CDR1 SEHNR and CDR2 FQNEAQ (reference sequence). CDR3 length: 16 residues. The CDR3 is CDSSKQGARFQETQYF. The CDR3 nucleotides read TGTGACAGCAGTAAACAGGGGGCCCGATTCCAAGAGACCCAGTACTTC.

V usage is TRBV20-1 and J usage is TRBJ2-3; D is perhaps TRBD1 or TRBD2 (5 bases each). V was trimmed by 6 bases and J by 6 bases, leaving 22 bases between them. Germline CDR1 is DFQATT and CDR2 is SNEGSKA (reference sequence). This CDR3 is 15 amino acids long. CDR3 in DNA: TGCAGTGCACTGCTCCGGGACCAACGAGGGGATACGCAGTATTTT. This translates into CSALLRDQRGDTQYF.

This clonotype has only one observation. At one boundary the junction diverges from the germline segment, which might be a read error. The V call is TRBV19, the J call TRBJ2-1; D unclear. This CDR3 region has 15 residues. The germline gives CDR1 LNHDA, CDR2 SQIVND (reference sequence). CDR3 nucleotide sequence: TGTGCCAGTAGTCGTCCCAGGAGCTCCTACAAGGAGCAGTTCTTC. It translates to CASSRPRSSYKEQFF. Full variable domain (remainder filled in from reference TRBV19 and TRBJ2-1): DGGITQSPKYLFRKEGQNVTLSCEQNLNHDAMYWYRQDPGQGLRLIYYSQIVNDFQKGDIAEGYSVSREKKESFPLTVTSAQKNPTAFYLCASSRPRSSYKEQFFGPGTRLTVL.

This rearrangement joins TRBV5-1 to TRBJ2-7; maybe TRBD1 (6 bases). Trimming removed 5 bases from V and 1 base from J, with 16 bases in between. Germline V CDR1 and CDR2: SGHRS, YFSETQ. The CDR3 is 15 amino acids. In DNA, the CDR3 is TGCGCCAGCAGTCGTGGACAGAGAGTTTCCTACGAGCAGTACTTC. Amino acids: CASSRGQRVSYEQYF. Full variable domain (remainder filled in from reference TRBV5-1 and TRBJ2-7): KAGVTQTPRYLIKTRGQQVTLSCSPISGHRSVSWYQQTPGQGLQFLFEYFSETQRNKGNFPGRFSGRQFSNSRSEMNVSTLELGDSALYLCASSRGQRVSYEQYFGPGTRLTVT.

Details on this clonotype: The junction shows a germline mismatch at one end, possibly a read error. The V call is TRBV28, the J call TRBJ2-3, with 11 nucleotides matching TRBD2. Per the germline V gene, CDR1 is MDHEN and CDR2 is SYDVKM. The CDR3 covers 14 residues. The CDR3 loop reads CASRTTSGRDAQYF. CDR3 DNA: TGTGCCAGCAGAACTACTAGCGGGAGAGATGCGCAGTATTTT.